This TCR beta chain emerged from a study of blood T cell repertoires in COVID-19. For the study at large: PBMCs, B-cell-depleted T cells, or T cells were the source of the cDNA or gDNA that made up the material.

Clones were read by immunoSEQ multiplex PCR, and TCRdb kept only the in-frame ones, dropping some. The table has tens of thousands of clones, 65% to 80% seen once. Germline loops: CDR1 SGHNT, CDR2 YENEEA. The CDR3 loop spans 14 amino acids. V was shortened by 5 bases and J by 5 bases, with 15 bases between the two germline ends. The V gene is TRBV11-3, the J gene TRBJ2-5; the D gene is possibly TRBD1 (6 bases). This TCR was recovered from a man aged 30 to 45 with COVID-19, enrolled during active disease. The sample comprised peripheral blood. The CDR3 DNA sequence: TGTGCCAGCAGCCCCGGGACACAGAAGGAGACCCAGTACTTC. It yields the protein CASSPGTQKETQYF.